The present T cell receptor beta chain was sequenced within a study of hypomethylating agent response in myelodysplastic syndrome. Overall study: Response meant complete response or hematologic improvement; all other patients were non-responders.

V trimming: 4 bases; J trimming: 0 bases; junction bases outside the gene matches: 12. CDR1 and CDR2 from the germline V gene are SGHAT and FQNNGV. CDR3 length: 18 amino acids. Remarks on this clone: Its antigen is unidentified.

Study-wide results and caveats: The cohort was small, with only 10 to 12 patients analyzed. The MDS versus healthy comparison may be affected by non-age-matched controls. Possible novel MDS antigen recognition by shared GLIPH2 clusters needs experimental validation.

The assay was immunoSEQ multiplex PCR, and TCRdb's table has in-frame clones only and misses some. The profile shows 5,500 to 7,500 clones, 82% of them singletons. The source material was bone marrow, sampled before or after starting hypomethylating agent treatment for myelodysplastic syndrome (not recorded which). The receptor's source is a human donor with myelodysplastic syndrome. The V gene is TRBV11-2, the J gene TRBJ2-4, with 7 bases aligning to TRBD2. The CDR3 sequence: CASSSIRPSGLAKNIQYF. In nucleotides, the CDR3 is TGTGCCAGCAGCTCGATTCGACCTAGCGGACTAGCCAAAAACATTCAGTACTTC.